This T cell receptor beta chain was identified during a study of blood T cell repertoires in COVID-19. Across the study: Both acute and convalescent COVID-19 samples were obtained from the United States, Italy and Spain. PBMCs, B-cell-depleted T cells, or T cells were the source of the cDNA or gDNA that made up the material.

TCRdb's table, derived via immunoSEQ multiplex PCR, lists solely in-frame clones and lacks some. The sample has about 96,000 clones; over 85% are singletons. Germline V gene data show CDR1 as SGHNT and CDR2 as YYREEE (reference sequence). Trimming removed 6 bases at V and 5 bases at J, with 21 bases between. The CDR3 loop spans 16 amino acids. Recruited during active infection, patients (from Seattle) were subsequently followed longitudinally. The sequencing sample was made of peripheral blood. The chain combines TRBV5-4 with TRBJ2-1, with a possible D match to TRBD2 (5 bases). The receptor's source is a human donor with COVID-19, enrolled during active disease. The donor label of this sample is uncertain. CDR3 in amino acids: CASIESPGTTNNEQFF. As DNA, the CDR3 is TGTGCCAGCATCGAGTCACCGGGAACCACGAACAATGAGCAGTTCTTC. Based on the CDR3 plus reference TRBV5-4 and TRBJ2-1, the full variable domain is ETGVTQSPTHLIKTRGQQVTLRCSSQSGHNTVSWYQQALGQGPQFIFQYYREEENGRGNFPPRFSGLQFPNYSSELNVNALELDDSALYLCASIESPGTTNNEQFFGPGTRLTVL.